The rows below give T cell receptor beta chains drawn from one sample of a study of T cells in Graves' hyperthyroidism and ophthalmopathy. Using its own MiXCR run on the multiplex PCR reads, TCRdb lists one record per CDR3 protein. The sample consists of hundreds of thousands of distinct CDR3 sequences, about a sixth of them appearing once. Source material: blood. The receptors originated from a woman aged 60-75 years with Graves' ophthalmopathy. CDR3s include the opening cysteine and the closing phenylalanine or tryptophan. D genes are given only for firm matches. Only some rows state a clone size, as once, few, many or a class for expanded clones.

J gene: TRBJ1-1
D gene: NA
clone size: many
V gene: TRBV7-3
CDR3 DNA: TGTGCCAGCAGCTTAGGGGAATCGGGAACTGAAGCTTTCTTT
CDR3 protein: CASSLGESGTEAFF

J gene: TRBJ2-2
D gene: TRBD1
clone size: NA
V gene: TRBV10-3
CDR3 DNA: TGTGCCATCAGGGGGGGGACAGGGGCCACGAACACCGGGGAGCTGTTTTTT
CDR3 protein: CAIRGGTGATNTGELFF

J gene: TRBJ2-5
D gene: TRBD2
clone size: many
V gene: TRBV6-1
CDR3 DNA: TGTGCCAGCATCCCCGGGGGGGGTGAGACCCAGTACTTC
CDR3 protein: CASIPGGGETQYF

J gene: TRBJ2-1
D gene: TRBD1
clone size: many
V gene: TRBV20-1
CDR3 DNA: TGCAGTGCTAGAGGGACAGGGGGCTCCTACAATGAGCAGTTCTTC
CDR3 protein: CSARGTGGSYNEQFF

J gene: TRBJ2-2
D gene: TRBD2
clone size: many
V gene: TRBV5-1
CDR3 DNA: TGCGCCAGCAGTCTGAGCGGGGCTACGAACACCGGGGAGCTGTTTTTT
CDR3 protein: CASSLSGATNTGELFF

J gene: TRBJ1-4
D gene: NA
clone size: few
V gene: TRBV6-1
CDR3 DNA: TGTGCCAGCAGCAGAGGGCTACTTAATGAAAAACTGTTTTTT
CDR3 protein: CASSRGLLNEKLFF

J gene: TRBJ1-1
D gene: TRBD1
clone size: many
V gene: TRBV3-1
CDR3 DNA: TGTGCCAGCAGCCAAGCTGGACAGGGGGCCGTATCGACTGAAGCTTTCTTT
CDR3 protein: CASSQAGQGAVSTEAFF

J gene: TRBJ2-2
D gene: TRBD2
clone size: many
V gene: TRBV3-1
CDR3 DNA: TGTGCCAGCAGCGGCCGGGAACTAGCGGACACCGGGGAGCTGTTTTTT
CDR3 protein: CASSGRELADTGELFF

J gene: TRBJ2-5
D gene: NA
clone size: NA
V gene: TRBV6-5
CDR3 DNA: TGTGCCAGCAGTTACCGGACACACCAAGAGACCCAGTACTTC
CDR3 protein: CASSYRTHQETQYF

J gene: TRBJ2-7
D gene: TRBD1
clone size: many
V gene: TRBV28
CDR3 DNA: TGTGCCAGCAGTTTACCCGGAGCAGGGGGCCACGAGCAGTACTTC
CDR3 protein: CASSLPGAGGHEQYF

J gene: TRBJ2-1
D gene: TRBD2
clone size: few
V gene: TRBV4-1
CDR3 DNA: TGCGCCAGCGGTTTAGCGGGGGGCCGGGGCAATGAGCAGTTCTTC
CDR3 protein: CASGLAGGRGNEQFF

J gene: TRBJ1-2
D gene: NA
clone size: many
V gene: TRBV12-3/TRBV12-4
CDR3 DNA: TGTGCCAGCAGAAGTTCCGACAGTATTCCCTATGGCTACACCTTC
CDR3 protein: CASRSSDSIPYGYTF